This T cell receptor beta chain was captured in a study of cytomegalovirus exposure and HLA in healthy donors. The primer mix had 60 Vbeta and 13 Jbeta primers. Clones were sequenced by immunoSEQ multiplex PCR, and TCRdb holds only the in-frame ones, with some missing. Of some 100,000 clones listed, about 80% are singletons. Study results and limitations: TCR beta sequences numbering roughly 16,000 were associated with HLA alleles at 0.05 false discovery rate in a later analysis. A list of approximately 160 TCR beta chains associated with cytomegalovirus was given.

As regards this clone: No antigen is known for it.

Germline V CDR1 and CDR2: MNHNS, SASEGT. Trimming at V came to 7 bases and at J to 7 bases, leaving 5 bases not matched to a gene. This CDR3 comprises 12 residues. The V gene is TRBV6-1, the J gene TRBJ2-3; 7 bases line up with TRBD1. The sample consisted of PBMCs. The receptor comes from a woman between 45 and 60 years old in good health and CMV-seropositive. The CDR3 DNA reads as TGTGCCAGCACTAGGGGGCCAAATACGCAGTATTTT. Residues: CASTRGPNTQYF.